A selection of T cell receptor beta chains follows, all from one sample in a study of tumor-infiltrating lymphocytes in oesophageal squamous cell carcinoma. Each CDR3 protein gets one entry after TCRdb re-called the PCR reads with MiXCR. Of around 13,000 distinct CDR3 sequences listed, 52% are singletons. Specimen: esophageal tumor tissue. The receptors were sampled from a female donor with esophageal squamous cell carcinoma. Each CDR3 is given with its conserved first and last residue. Each record gives: J gene, V gene, CDR3 protein.

>TRBJ2-5|TRBV25-1
CASSKLGGGETQYF
>TRBJ2-3|TRBV6-2/TRBV6-3
CASSPKLGTDTQYF
>.|TRBV28
CASSFGDFDSEQYF
>TRBJ1-1|TRBV11-3
CASSLIGEGTEAFF
>TRBJ1-6|TRBV9
CASSATLDGSYEQYF
>TRBJ2-7|TRBV10-3
CAISFGTANEQYF
>TRBJ2-3|TRBV25-1
CASSYRPDRAANPSTDTQYF
>TRBJ1-6|TRBV6-1
CASSEVQGRNSPLHF
>TRBJ2-3|TRBV7-2
CASSSQTSGRWGTDTQYF
>TRBJ2-1|TRBV5-6
CASSSPDDGYNEQFF
>.|TRBV14
CASSQEYRLAYYNEQYF
>TRBJ2-7|TRBV28
CATYGGTVAWEQYF
>.|TRBV2
CASIATYNEQFF
>TRBJ2-2|TRBV2
CASLAGGTDTGELFF
>TRBJ1-4|TRBV7-6
CASSLGGRHEKLFF
>TRBJ2-2|TRBV27
CASSLTSNTGELFF
>.|TRBV6-9
CASRTGTGWLDYGYTF
>TRBJ2-3|TRBV7-3
CASSGSGGVFDTQYF
>TRBJ1-3|TRBV19
CASSMTGNTIYF
>TRBJ2-7|TRBV7-3
CASSLNPGAIGEQYF
>.|TRBV28
CASSSPGQSRPYEQFF
>TRBJ1-2|TRBV4-3
CASSQDGTVVSGYTF
>TRBJ2-5|TRBV7-6
CASSLAGTEQYF
>TRBJ2-7|TRBV7-2
CASSLMGGPYEQYF
>TRBJ2-7|TRBV7-6
CASSGDRGFTGELYF
>TRBJ2-1|TRBV7-9
CASSRVGPQVHEQFF
>TRBJ2-4|TRBV27
CASRREGAPNSPLHF
>.|TRBV28
CASSSRDYPYNEQFF
>TRBJ2-5|TRBV9
CASSEDRGNSPLHF
>TRBJ2-3|TRBV7-3
CASSLPVSGGADTQYF
>TRBJ2-3|TRBV6-8
CASRLAGGSTDTQYF
>TRBJ1-5|TRBV7-6
CASSPQQGFVNQPQHF
>TRBJ1-1|TRBV24-1
CATSASERGLTEAFF
>TRBJ1-6|TRBV7-2
CASSLGGTGGSSPLHF
>TRBJ2-5|TRBV10-1
CASGPGGIKTQYF
>.|TRBV5-3
CAEGVDQETQYF
>.|TRBV10-3
CAISEMTPSYEQFF
>.|TRBV27
CASSSLARYNEQFF
>.|TRBV6-1
CASSLKSRRGGLGRALYEQYF
>TRBJ2-6|TRBV7-3
CASSPLGSSGANVLTF
>TRBJ1-2|TRBV12-3/TRBV12-4
CASSLTGGRAYTF
>TRBJ2-1|TRBV7-2
CASSPGDRPYNEQFF
>.|TRBV5-1
CASSLMGAGEQFF
>.|TRBV7-6
CASSLGYGRGEQYF
>TRBJ1-1|TRBV12-5
CASGLGGGEAFF
>TRBJ2-6|TRBV28
CASSRTGGDSGANVLTF
>TRBJ1-5|TRBV10-2
CASSPGQGGNQPQHF
>.|TRBV6-5
CASSYSGGGETQYF
>TRBJ2-7|TRBV6-9
CASSYGAGGGYEQYF
>TRBJ2-2|TRBV7-2
CASSSRGMGTGELFF
>TRBJ2-5|TRBV3-1
CASSHGQGNSPLHF
>TRBJ2-3|TRBV10-3
CAITRTSGGPRDTQYF
>TRBJ1-1|TRBV14
CASSHRPTGLNTEAFF